The 5 T cell receptor beta chains below come from one sample, sequenced in a study of T cells after yellow fever vaccination. TCRdb re-called the 5' RACE reads through MiXCR, storing one row per CDR3 protein. The table has some 600,000 distinct CDR3 sequences, 9% to 15% seen once. The sequencing used PBMCs, collected on the day of the yellow fever booster vaccination. All receptors derive from a man between 25 and 39 years old who received the YFV17D yellow fever vaccine.

This clonotype was picked up many times. The V gene is TRBV20-1, the J gene TRBJ2-5, with D uncertain. The germline V and J ends were trimmed by 2 bases and 4 bases, with 5 bases remaining between them. This CDR3 comprises 11 residues. Germline lookup yields CDR1 DFQATT and CDR2 SNEGSKA (reference sequence). The CDR3 loop reads CSARPGETQYF. The CDR3 nucleotides are TGCAGTGCTAGACCTGGAGAGACCCAGTACTTC.

The V gene is TRBV11-2, the J gene TRBJ2-1; D call uncertain. CDR1 and CDR2 from the germline V gene are SGHAT and FQNNGV. CDR3 length: 16 amino acids. With 2 bases removed from V and 1 base from J, the gap between germline ends came to 12 bases. The CDR3 nucleotides are TGTGCCAGCAGCTTAAAGGTAGGAATTTCCTACAATGAGCAGTTCTTC. Protein sequence: CASSLKVGISYNEQFF. Full variable domain (outside the CDR3, taken from reference TRBV11-2 and TRBJ2-1): EAGVAQSPRYKIIEKRQSVAFWCNPISGHATLYWYQQILGQGPKLLIQFQNNGVVDDSQLPKDRFSAERLKGVDSTLKIQPAKLEDSAVYLCASSLKVGISYNEQFFGPGTRLTVL.

Only a few counts were recorded for this clonotype. The CDR3 DNA sequence: TGTGCCATCTCGGCGGCGGGACCTGGTTACAATGAGCAGTTCTTC. This sequence encodes CAISAAGPGYNEQFF. The chain recombines TRBV10-3 with TRBJ2-1; possibly TRBD2 for D (6 bases). CDR3 size: 15 residues. V was trimmed by 8 bases and J by 4 bases, leaving 18 bases between them. Germline CDR1 and CDR2: ENHRY and SYGVKD.

V usage is TRBV9 and J usage is TRBJ2-7; D may be TRBD1 or TRBD2 (5 bases each). V was pared by 2 bases and J by 3 bases, with 12 bases between. The CDR3 has 14 residues. Germline CDR1 is SGDLS and CDR2 is YYNGEE. CDR3 sequence reads: CASSVNGAGYEQYF. The CDR3 DNA reads as TGTGCCAGCAGCGTTAACGGGGCTGGCTACGAGCAGTACTTC.

The J gene is TRBJ2-7, the V gene TRBV6-5, with a possible D match to TRBD2 (5 bases). Between the trimmed V and J ends, which lost 2 bases and 6 bases, there was a span of 17 bases. Per germline, CDR1 MNHEY and CDR2 SVGAGI. This CDR3 region has 15 residues. The DNA for the CDR3 is TGTGCCAGCAGTTACGGGTCGCGGGTGTCGGCCGAGCAGTACTTC. Translating it yields CASSYGSRVSAEQYF.